By frequency in the sample, the clone carrying this TCR beta chain is medium-sized. Its antigen is unknown. CDR3 size: 16 residues. Germline-derived CDR1 and CDR2 are SGHRS and YFSETQ. V lost 4 bases and J lost 1; bases outside the gene matches: 11. This record comes from a study of HIV-infected children after antiretroviral therapy interruption. For the study at large: Interruption-arm samples span weeks 0, 12, interruption end (24 or 48), and about 3 years post-study. In continuous treatment, analyzed samples were from weeks 0, 48 and 150.

RNA-based 3' RACE libraries used unique molecular identifiers. TCRdb called the 3' RACE reads again in MiXCR, with one record for every CDR3 protein. Altogether about 83,000 distinct CDR3 sequences are present, 6% to 8.5% being singletons, with the ten largest covering 0.9% to 1.4%. Study observations and caveats: Naive CD4+ CDR3 sharing between time points fell after interruption began.

Treatment here: PENTA 11 planned treatment interruption arm or continuous ART arm. The chain is built from TRBV5-1 and TRBJ2-7, with 7 bases identical to TRBD2. The sequence was obtained from a pool of human donors with HIV. The sample was CD45RA+ CD4+ T cells from PBMCs, pooled from several time points, taken from a donor given antiretroviral therapy, either interrupted or continuous. Subset here: naive CD4+ CD45RA+ CD45RO- T cells. The CDR3 spells CASSLDLGTISYEQYF. The CDR3 DNA is TGCGCCAGCAGCCTAGATCTCGGGACTATATCCTACGAGCAGTACTTC.